This T cell receptor (beta chain) was recorded in a study of blood T cell repertoires in COVID-19. The V end lost 2 bases, the J end lost 2 bases, and 13 bases lay between the germline ends. Germline V gene data show CDR1 as GTSNPN and CDR2 as SVGIG (reference sequence). The CDR3 covers 14 residues. Data came from immunoSEQ multiplex PCR; TCRdb stores just in-frame clones and leaves some out. This table has approximately 210,000 clones, roughly 80% appearing once. The sample consisted of peripheral blood. The chain has TRBV30 and TRBJ2-7, with a tentative D call TRBD2 (6 bases). The receptor comes from a woman in her seventies with active or convalescent COVID-19. This CDR3 reads CAWSFLGGPYEQYF. The DNA for the CDR3 is TGTGCCTGGAGTTTCCTGGGGGGTCCCTACGAGCAGTACTTC.